Reported below is one T cell receptor beta chain. The germline gives CDR1 MNHNY, CDR2 SVGAGI (reference sequence). Trimming left V 2 bases short and J 7 bases short, with 9 bases between. The CDR3 has 14 amino acids. Original analysis: The authors estimated nucleated cell counts from reference gene primer amplification. Sequencing used immunoSEQ multiplex PCR; TCRdb keeps in-frame clones, though not all of them. V and J calls and clone size are as listed in that table; D and trimming were resolved from the DNA. The sample includes around 180,000 clones, about four fifths of them seen just once. These data belong to a study of blood T cell repertoires in COVID-19. Study-level background: Some COVID-19 samples were acute and others convalescent; all came from the United States, Italy and Spain.

Seattle cases were enrolled at active infection and followed longitudinally. Sequenced sample: peripheral blood. The receptor's source is a woman older than 75 with COVID-19, enrolled during active disease. This sequence joins TRBV6-6 and TRBJ1-6; D is perhaps TRBD1 (5 bases). The CDR3 region is CASSYARVNSPLHF. The DNA for the CDR3 is TGTGCCAGCAGTTACGCCAGGGTCAATTCACCCCTCCACTTT.